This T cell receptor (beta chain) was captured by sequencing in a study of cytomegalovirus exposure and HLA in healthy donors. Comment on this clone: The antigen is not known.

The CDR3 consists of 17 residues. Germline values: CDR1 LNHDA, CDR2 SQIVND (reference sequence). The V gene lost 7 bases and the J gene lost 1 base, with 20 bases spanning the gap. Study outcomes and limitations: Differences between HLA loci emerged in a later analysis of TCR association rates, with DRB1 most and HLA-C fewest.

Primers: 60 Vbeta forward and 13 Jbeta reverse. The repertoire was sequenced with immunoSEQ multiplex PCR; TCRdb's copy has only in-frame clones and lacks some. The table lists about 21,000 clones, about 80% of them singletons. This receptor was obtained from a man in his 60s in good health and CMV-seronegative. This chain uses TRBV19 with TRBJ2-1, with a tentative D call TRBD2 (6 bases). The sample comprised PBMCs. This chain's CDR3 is CASKVAAGGASYNEQFF. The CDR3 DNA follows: TGTGCCAGTAAGGTAGCGGCTGGAGGTGCATCCTACAATGAGCAGTTCTTC.